The sample holds a few counts of the clone carrying this T cell receptor (beta chain). CDR1 is SEHNR, CDR2 FQNEAQ, per germline (reference sequence). V dropped 1 base and J dropped 0; count of bases not matched to a gene: 2. CDR3 length: 16 residues. This entry comes from a study of cytotoxic CD8 clonotypes in ibrutinib-treated CLL. Libraries were prepared by immunoSEQ multiplex PCR; TCRdb keeps only in-frame clonotypes and omits some of them. The table includes over 200,000 clones, 79% detected once. This clonotype originated in a human donor with chronic lymphocytic leukemia. The rearrangement uses TRBV7-9 and TRBJ2-2; 7 bases match TRBD1. The specimen was PBMCs, collected after 12 months of ibrutinib treatment. The CDR3 nucleotides are TGTGCCAGCAGCTTAGGTCAGGGGGCGAACACCGGGGAGCTGTTTTTT. It is translated as CASSLGQGANTGELFF.